A single sample is the source of the 15 T cell receptor beta chains below, sequenced in a study of T cells in localized non-small cell lung cancer. Sequenced by immunoSEQ multiplex PCR; TCRdb stores in-frame clones only, minus some. This sample carries about 61,000 clones, about 90% of them seen once, and the ten largest clones take 22%. This material consisted of peripheral blood, taken before any cancer treatment. Receptor source: a man between 40 and 69 years old with stage I squamous cell lung carcinoma.

V usage is TRBV9 and J usage is TRBJ1-1; no reliable D call. The V end lost 0 bases, the J end lost 3 bases, and 15 bases lay between the germline ends. Germline V gene sequence: CDR1 SGDLS, CDR2 YYNGEE. CDR3 length equals 16 residues. CDR3 loop: CASSVEPSLSYTEAFF. The CDR3 DNA reads as TGTGCCAGCAGCGTAGAGCCCTCTCTGTCCTACACTGAAGCTTTCTTT.

A single count supports this clone. V and J are TRBV5-6 and TRBJ1-6, with 7 bases that match TRBD1. The CDR3 spans 16 residues. Trimming at V came to 2 bases and at J to 8 bases, leaving 10 bases not matched to a gene. Germline CDR1 reads SGHDT; CDR2 reads YYEEEE. This CDR3 is CASSFIAGTEDSPLHF. In DNA form, the CDR3 reads TGTGCCAGCAGCTTCATAGCCGGGACAGAAGATTCACCCCTCCACTTT.

This chain joins TRBV11-2 and TRBJ1-5; 10 bases fit TRBD1. CDR1 and CDR2 from the germline V gene are SGHAT and FQNNGV. V was clipped by 4 bases and J by 9 bases; unmatched bases: 9. There are 15 residues in the CDR3. CDR3 region: CASSSGTGAWGPQHF. For the CDR3, the DNA is TGTGCCAGCAGCTCCGGGACAGGGGCTTGGGGGCCCCAGCATTTT.

The chain has TRBV5-4 and TRBJ2-3; no clear D gene. The length of the CDR3 is 13 residues. Germline V gives CDR1 SGHNT, CDR2 YYREEE (reference sequence). Deletions cut 0 bases from V and 3 bases from J, with 5 bases between. DNA of the CDR3: TGTGCCAGCAGCTTGGATGCAACAGATACGCAGTATTTT. It is translated as CASSLDATDTQYF.

This rearrangement joins TRBV15 to TRBJ2-1; 9 bases fit TRBD2. Per germline, CDR1 LNHNV and CDR2 YYDKDF (reference sequence). The CDR3 runs to 18 residues. V gave up 2 bases and J gave up 6 bases; unmatched junction bases: 14. The CDR3 DNA follows: TGTGCCACCAGCAGACGGGCTATCGGAGCGGGAGGATCCAATGAGCAGTTCTTC. Translated: CATSRRAIGAGGSNEQFF.

The DNA for the CDR3 is TGTGCCAGCAGACCCGGCACAGGGTTAGGGAACACTGAAGCTTTCTTT. It yields the protein CASRPGTGLGNTEAFF. The rearrangement joins TRBV7-3 to TRBJ1-1; tentatively, D is TRBD1 (6 bases). The CDR3 consists of 16 residues. V was pared by 6 bases and J by 1 base, with 18 bases between. Germline CDR1 reads SGHTA; CDR2 reads FQGTGA.

This chain connects TRBV5-4 to TRBJ2-1; 7 bases are shared with TRBD2. Looked up from germline, CDR1 is SGHNT and CDR2 is YYREEE (reference sequence). The CDR3 is 13 amino acids. J was trimmed by 8 bases and V by 4 bases; bases with no gene match: 6. The CDR3 is CASSASSGDEQFF. CDR3 coding DNA: TGTGCCAGCAGCGCGTCTAGCGGAGATGAGCAGTTCTTC.

The J gene is TRBJ1-5, the V gene TRBV18, with D tentatively TRBD1 (5 bases). Germline V gives CDR1 KGHSH, CDR2 LQKENI. Between the trimmed V and J ends, which lost 5 bases and 1 base, there was a span of 12 bases. The CDR3 is 15 amino acids. The CDR3 region is CASSSGSVSNQPQHF. The CDR3 region has the DNA TGTGCCAGCTCATCAGGGTCGGTAAGCAATCAGCCCCAGCATTTT.

This chain uses TRBV28 with TRBJ2-6; 12 positions match TRBD2. Germline-derived CDR1 and CDR2 are MDHEN and SYDVKM. The V segment lost 7 bases and the J segment 0 bases; nucleotides outside the gene matches: 13. The CDR3 loop spans 20 amino acids. This CDR3 is CASTQRTSGETHSGANVLTF. The CDR3 bases are TGTGCCAGCACCCAAAGGACTAGCGGGGAAACTCACTCTGGGGCCAACGTCCTGACTTTC.

The V gene is TRBV30, the J gene TRBJ2-1; D is unclear. CDR3 length: 14 residues. Germline assignment: CDR1 GTSNPN and CDR2 SVGIG (reference sequence). The germline V and J ends were trimmed by 5 bases and 0 bases, with 11 bases remaining between them. The CDR3 loop reads CAWVVGNSYNEQFF. CDR3 DNA: TGTGCCTGGGTGGTAGGGAACTCCTACAATGAGCAGTTCTTC. The full variable domain, in which reference TRBV30 and TRBJ2-1 provide the parts outside the CDR3, is SQTIHQWPATLVQPVGSPLSLECTVEGTSNPNLYWYRQAAGRGLQLLFYSVGIGQISSEVPQNLSASRPQDRQFILSSKKLLLSDSGFYLCAWVVGNSYNEQFFGPGTRLTVL.

The chain has TRBV11-2 and TRBJ2-1; 7 bases fit TRBD1. This CDR3 is built from 17 residues. CDR1 is SGHAT and CDR2 is FQNNGV in the germline V gene. The ends lost 1 base at V and 4 bases at J; junction bases unmatched: 10. Here the CDR3 DNA reads TGTGCCAGCAGCTTAGGGACAGGTCCTACCTCTTACAATGAGCAGTTCTTC. Its translation: CASSLGTGPTSYNEQFF.

The chain is built from TRBV7-2 and TRBJ2-2, with TRBD2 identical over 9 bases. Germline trimming cut 1 base from V and 4 bases from J; bases unmatched to any gene: 4. The germline CDR1 and CDR2 sequences are SGHTA and FQGNSA. The CDR3 has 16 residues. Written as DNA, the CDR3 is TGTGCCAGCAGCTTAGTAGCGGGAGTGATCACCGGGGAGCTGTTTTTT. It specifies CASSLVAGVITGELFF.

The V and J genes are TRBV27 and TRBJ2-3; unclear D gene. Trimming removed 8 bases from V and 0 bases from J, with 15 bases in between. Germline V gives CDR1 MNHEY, CDR2 SMNVEV (reference sequence). The CDR3 is 15 residues long. CDR3 in DNA: TGTGCCAGCCTGTTGAACTACGCTAGCACAGATACGCAGTATTTT. Translated: CASLLNYASTDTQYF.

The chain recombines TRBV5-1 with TRBJ1-6, with TRBD1 identical over 7 bases. CDR1 is SGHRS and CDR2 is YFSETQ in the germline V gene. Unmatched junction bases numbered 7, after V lost 3 bases and J lost 7 bases. This CDR3 comprises 15 residues. The DNA for the CDR3 is TGCGCCAGCAGCTCCGACAGGGACTACAATTCACCCCTCCACTTT. As protein: CASSSDRDYNSPLHF.

The rearrangement links TRBV18 to TRBJ2-7, with D uncertain. The V gene lost 4 bases and the J gene lost 7 bases, with 14 bases spanning the gap. This CDR3 has 13 residues. Per germline, CDR1 KGHSH and CDR2 LQKENI. The CDR3 loop reads CASSQLSPPEQYF. In nucleotides, the CDR3 is TGTGCCAGCTCACAGCTCAGTCCTCCAGAGCAGTACTTC.